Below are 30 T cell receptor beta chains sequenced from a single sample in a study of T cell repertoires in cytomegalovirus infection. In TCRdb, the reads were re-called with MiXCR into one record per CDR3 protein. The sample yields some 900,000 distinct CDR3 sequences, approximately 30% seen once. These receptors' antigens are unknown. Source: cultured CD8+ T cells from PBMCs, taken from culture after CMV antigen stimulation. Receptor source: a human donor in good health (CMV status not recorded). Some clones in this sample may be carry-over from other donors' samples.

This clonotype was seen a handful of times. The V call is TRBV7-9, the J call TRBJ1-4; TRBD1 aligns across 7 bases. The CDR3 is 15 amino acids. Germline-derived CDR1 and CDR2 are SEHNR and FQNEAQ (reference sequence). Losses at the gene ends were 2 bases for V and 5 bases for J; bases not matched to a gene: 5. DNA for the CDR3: TGTGCCAGCAGCTTACCGGACAGGCGGAATGAAAAACTGTTTTTT. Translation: CASSLPDRRNEKLFF.

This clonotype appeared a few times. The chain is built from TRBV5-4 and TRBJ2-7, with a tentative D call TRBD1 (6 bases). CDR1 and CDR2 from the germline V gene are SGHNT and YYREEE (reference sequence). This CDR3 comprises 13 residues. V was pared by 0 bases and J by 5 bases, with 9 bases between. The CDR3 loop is CASSLDRDDEQYF. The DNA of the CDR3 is TGTGCCAGCAGCTTGGACAGGGACGACGAGCAGTACTTC.

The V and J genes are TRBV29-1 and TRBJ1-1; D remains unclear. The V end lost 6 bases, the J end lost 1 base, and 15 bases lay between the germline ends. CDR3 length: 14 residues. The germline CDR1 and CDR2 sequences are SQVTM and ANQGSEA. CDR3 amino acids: CSVATPPSNTEAFF. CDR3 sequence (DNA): TGCAGCGTAGCGACACCGCCCTCGAACACTGAAGCTTTCTTT.

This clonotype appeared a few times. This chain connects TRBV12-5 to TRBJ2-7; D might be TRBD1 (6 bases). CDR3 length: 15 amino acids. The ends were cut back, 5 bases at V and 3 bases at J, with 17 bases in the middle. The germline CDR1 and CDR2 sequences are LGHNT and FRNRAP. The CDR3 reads CASGAPGQGDYEQYF. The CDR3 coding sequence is TGTGCTAGTGGTGCCCCGGGACAAGGAGACTACGAGCAGTACTTC.

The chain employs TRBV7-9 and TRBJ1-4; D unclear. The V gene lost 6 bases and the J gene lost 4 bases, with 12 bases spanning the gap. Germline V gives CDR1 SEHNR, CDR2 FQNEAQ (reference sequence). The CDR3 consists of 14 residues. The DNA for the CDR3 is TGTGCCAGCAGTAACCCCTCGGGTAATGAAAAACTGTTTTTT. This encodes CASSNPSGNEKLFF.

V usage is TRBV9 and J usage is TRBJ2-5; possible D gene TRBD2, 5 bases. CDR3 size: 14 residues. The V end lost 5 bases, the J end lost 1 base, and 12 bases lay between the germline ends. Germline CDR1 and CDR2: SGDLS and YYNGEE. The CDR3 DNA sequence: TGTGCCAGCAGTGCCTCCGGGGTCCAAGAGACCCAGTACTTC. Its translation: CASSASGVQETQYF. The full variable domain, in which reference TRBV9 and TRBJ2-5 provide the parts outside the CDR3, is DSGVTQTPKHLITATGQRVTLRCSPRSGDLSVYWYQQSLDQGLQFLIQYYNGEERAKGNILERFSAQQFPDLHSELNLSSLELGDSALYFCASSASGVQETQYFGPGTRLLVL.

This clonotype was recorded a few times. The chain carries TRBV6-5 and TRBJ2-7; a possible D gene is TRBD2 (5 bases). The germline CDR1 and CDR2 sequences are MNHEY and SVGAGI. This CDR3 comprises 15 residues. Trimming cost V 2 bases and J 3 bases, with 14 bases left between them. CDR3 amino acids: CASSYRGMKDYEQYV. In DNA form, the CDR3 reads TGTGCCAGCAGTTACAGAGGGATGAAGGACTACGAGCAGTACGTC.

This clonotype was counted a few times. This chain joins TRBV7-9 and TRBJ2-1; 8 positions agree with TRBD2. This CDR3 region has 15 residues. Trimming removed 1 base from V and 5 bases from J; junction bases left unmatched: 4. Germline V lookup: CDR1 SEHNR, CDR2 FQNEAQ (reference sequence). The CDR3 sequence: CASSLDSGEDNEQFF. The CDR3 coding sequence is TGTGCCAGCAGCTTAGATAGCGGGGAAGACAATGAGCAGTTCTTC.

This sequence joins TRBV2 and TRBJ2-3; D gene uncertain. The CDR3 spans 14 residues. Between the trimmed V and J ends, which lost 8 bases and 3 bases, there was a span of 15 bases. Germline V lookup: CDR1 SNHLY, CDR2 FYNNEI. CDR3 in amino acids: CASPRMMGTDTQYF. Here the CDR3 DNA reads TGTGCCAGCCCCAGGATGATGGGAACAGATACGCAGTATTTT.

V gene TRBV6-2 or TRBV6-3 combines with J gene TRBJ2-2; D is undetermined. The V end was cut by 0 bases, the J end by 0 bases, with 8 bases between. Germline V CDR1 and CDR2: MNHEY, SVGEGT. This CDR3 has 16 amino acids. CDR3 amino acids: CASSYSVVANTGELFF. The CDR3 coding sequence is TGTGCCAGCAGTTACTCAGTAGTCGCGAACACCGGGGAGCTGTTTTTT.

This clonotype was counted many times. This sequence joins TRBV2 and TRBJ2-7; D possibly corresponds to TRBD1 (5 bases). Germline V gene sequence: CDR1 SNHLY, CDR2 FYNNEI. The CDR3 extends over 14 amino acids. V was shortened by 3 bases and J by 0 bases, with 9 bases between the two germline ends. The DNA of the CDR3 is TGTGCCAGCAGTGATCGCAGGGACTCCTACGAGCAGTACTTC. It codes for CASSDRRDSYEQYF.

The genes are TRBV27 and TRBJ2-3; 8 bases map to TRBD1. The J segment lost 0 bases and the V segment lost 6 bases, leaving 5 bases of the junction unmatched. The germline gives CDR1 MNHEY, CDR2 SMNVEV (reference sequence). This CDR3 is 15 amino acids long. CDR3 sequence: CASRSGGGSTDTQYF. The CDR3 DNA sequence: TGTGCCAGCAGGTCAGGGGGCGGGAGCACAGATACGCAGTATTTT.

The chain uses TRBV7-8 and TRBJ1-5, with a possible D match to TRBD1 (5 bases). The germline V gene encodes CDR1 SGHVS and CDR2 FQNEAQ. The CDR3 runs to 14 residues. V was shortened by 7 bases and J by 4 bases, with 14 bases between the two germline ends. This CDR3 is CASTPSGLNQPQHF. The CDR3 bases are TGTGCCAGCACCCCGTCAGGGCTAAATCAGCCCCAGCATTTT.

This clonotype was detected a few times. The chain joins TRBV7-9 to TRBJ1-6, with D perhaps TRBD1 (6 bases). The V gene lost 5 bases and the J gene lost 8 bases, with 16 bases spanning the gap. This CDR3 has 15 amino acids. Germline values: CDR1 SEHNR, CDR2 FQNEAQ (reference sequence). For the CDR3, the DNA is TGTGCCAGCAGCCCAAATACAGGGCGGGATTCACCCCTCCACTTT. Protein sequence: CASSPNTGRDSPLHF.

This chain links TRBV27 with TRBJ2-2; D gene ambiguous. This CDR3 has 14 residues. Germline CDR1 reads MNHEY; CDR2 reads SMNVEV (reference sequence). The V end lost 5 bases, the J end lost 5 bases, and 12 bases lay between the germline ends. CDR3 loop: CASSTGSLTGELFF. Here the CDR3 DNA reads TGTGCCAGCAGTACCGGGTCTTTAACCGGGGAGCTGTTTTTT.

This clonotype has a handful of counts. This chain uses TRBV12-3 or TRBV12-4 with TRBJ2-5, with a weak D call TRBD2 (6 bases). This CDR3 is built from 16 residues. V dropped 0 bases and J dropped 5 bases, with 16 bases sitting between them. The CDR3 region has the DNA TGTGCCAGCAGTTTAGCGAGGATGGGGGGAGCGGAGACCCAGTACTTC. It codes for CASSLARMGGAETQYF.

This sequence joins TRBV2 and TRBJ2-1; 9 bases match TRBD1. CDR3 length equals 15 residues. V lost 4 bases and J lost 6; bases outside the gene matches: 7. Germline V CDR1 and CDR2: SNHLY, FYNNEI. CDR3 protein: CASSGVDRGINEQFF. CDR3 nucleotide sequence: TGTGCCAGCAGTGGAGTAGACAGGGGGATCAATGAGCAGTTCTTC.

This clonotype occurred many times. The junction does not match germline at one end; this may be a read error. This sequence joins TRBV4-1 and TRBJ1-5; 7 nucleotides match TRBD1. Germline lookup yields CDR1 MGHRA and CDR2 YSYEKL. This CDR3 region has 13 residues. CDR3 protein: CASSQGGNQPQHF. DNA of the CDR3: TGTGCCAGCAGCCAGGGGGGCAATCAGCCCCAGCATTTT.

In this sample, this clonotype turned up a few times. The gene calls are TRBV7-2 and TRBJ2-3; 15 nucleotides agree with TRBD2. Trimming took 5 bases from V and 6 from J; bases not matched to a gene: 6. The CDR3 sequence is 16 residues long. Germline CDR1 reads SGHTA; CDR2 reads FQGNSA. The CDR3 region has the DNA TGTGCCAGCAGCCCCGGACTAGCGGGGGGGCGGGATACGCAGTATTTT. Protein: CASSPGLAGGRDTQYF.

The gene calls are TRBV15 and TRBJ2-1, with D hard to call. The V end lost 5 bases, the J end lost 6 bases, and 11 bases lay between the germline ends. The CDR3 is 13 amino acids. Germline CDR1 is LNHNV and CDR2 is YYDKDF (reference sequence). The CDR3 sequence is CATSPSAGNEQFF. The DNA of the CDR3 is TGTGCCACCAGCCCCTCCGCCGGCAATGAGCAGTTCTTC.

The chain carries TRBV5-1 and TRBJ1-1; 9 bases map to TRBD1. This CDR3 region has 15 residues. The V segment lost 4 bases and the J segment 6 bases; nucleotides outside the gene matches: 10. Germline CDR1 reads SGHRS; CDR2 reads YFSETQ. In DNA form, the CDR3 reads TGCGCCAGCAGCCAGAACAGGGGGCGGATTCCTGAAGCTTTCTTT. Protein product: CASSQNRGRIPEAFF. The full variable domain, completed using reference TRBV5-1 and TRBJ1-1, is KAGVTQTPRYLIKTRGQQVTLSCSPISGHRSVSWYQQTPGQGLQFLFEYFSETQRNKGNFPGRFSGRQFSNSRSEMNVSTLELGDSALYLCASSQNRGRIPEAFFGQGTRLTVV.

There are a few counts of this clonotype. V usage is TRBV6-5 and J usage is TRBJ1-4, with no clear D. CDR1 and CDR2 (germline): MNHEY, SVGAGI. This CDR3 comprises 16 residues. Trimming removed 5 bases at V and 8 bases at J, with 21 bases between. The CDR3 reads CASSERPRPRPEKLFF. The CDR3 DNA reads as TGTGCCAGCAGTGAGAGGCCTAGGCCTCGCCCGGAAAAACTGTTTTTT.

The CDR3 DNA follows: TGCGCCAGCAGCTTGACTAGCGGGGGGGCGGAGGAGCAGTTCTTC. This codes for CASSLTSGGAEEQFF. The chain joins TRBV5-1 to TRBJ2-1; 13 bases line up with TRBD2. V was clipped by 1 base and J by 10 bases; unmatched bases: 5. The germline V gene has CDR1 SGHRS and CDR2 YFSETQ. CDR3 length equals 15 residues.

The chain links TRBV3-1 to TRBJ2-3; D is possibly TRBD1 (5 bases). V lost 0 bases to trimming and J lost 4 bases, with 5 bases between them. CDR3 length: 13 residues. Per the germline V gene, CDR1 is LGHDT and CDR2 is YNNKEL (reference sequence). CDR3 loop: CASSQEGPDTQYF. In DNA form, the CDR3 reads TGTGCCAGCAGCCAAGAGGGGCCAGATACGCAGTATTTT.

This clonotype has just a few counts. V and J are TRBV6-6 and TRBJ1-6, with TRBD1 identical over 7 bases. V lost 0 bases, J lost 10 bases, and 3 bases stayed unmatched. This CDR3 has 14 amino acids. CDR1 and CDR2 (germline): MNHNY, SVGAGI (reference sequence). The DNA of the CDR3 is TGTGCCAGCAGTTACTCGGAGACAGGGTCACCCCTCCACTTT. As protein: CASSYSETGSPLHF.

The CDR3 DNA reads as TGTGCCAGCAGCCGGGTAGTCATAGGGGTCCCCCAGCCCCAGCATTTT. Encoded protein: CASSRVVIGVPQPQHF. The J gene is TRBJ1-5, the V gene TRBV7-9, with D tentatively TRBD1 (5 bases). CDR3 length equals 16 residues. V was pared by 5 bases and J by 7 bases, with 21 bases between. Germline lookup yields CDR1 SEHNR and CDR2 FQNEAQ (reference sequence). Full variable domain (outside the CDR3, taken from reference TRBV7-9 and TRBJ1-5): DTGVSQNPRHKITKRGQNVTFRCDPISEHNRLYWYRQTLGQGPEFLTYFQNEAQLEKSRLLSDRFSAERPKGSFSTLEIQRTEQGDSAMYLCASSRVVIGVPQPQHFGDGTRLSIL.

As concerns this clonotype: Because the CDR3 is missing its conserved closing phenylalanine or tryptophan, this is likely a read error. CDR3 loop: CASSLGTGFDYGYTS. The CDR3 DNA reads as TGTGCCAGCAGCTTGGGGACAGGGTTTGACTATGGCTACACCTCC. V usage is TRBV7-6 and J usage is TRBJ1-2; 9 bases map to TRBD1. Germline CDR1 and CDR2: SGHVS and FNYEAQ. The CDR3 covers 15 residues. The ends lost 3 bases at V and 3 bases at J; junction bases unmatched: 5.

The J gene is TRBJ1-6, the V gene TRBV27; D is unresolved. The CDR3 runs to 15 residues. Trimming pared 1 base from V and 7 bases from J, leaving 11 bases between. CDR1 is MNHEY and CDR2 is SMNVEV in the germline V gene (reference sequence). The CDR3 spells CASSLLGGMNSPLHF. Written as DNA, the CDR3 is TGTGCCAGCAGTTTATTAGGCGGCATGAATTCACCCCTCCACTTT.

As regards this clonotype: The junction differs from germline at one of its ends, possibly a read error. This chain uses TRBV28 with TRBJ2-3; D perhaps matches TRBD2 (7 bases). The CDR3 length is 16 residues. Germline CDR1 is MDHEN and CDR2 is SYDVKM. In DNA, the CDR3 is TGTGCCAACAGTCGCGGACTAGGATCGTTCCCAGGGGTAGCGTATTTT. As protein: CANSRGLGSFPGVAYF.

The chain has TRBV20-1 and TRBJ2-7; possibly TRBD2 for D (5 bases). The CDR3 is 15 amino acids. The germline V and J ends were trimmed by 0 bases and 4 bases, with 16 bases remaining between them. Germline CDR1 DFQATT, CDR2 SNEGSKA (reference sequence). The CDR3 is CSARDDEGMRYEQYF. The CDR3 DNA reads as TGCAGTGCTAGAGATGACGAGGGCATGAGGTACGAGCAGTACTTC.